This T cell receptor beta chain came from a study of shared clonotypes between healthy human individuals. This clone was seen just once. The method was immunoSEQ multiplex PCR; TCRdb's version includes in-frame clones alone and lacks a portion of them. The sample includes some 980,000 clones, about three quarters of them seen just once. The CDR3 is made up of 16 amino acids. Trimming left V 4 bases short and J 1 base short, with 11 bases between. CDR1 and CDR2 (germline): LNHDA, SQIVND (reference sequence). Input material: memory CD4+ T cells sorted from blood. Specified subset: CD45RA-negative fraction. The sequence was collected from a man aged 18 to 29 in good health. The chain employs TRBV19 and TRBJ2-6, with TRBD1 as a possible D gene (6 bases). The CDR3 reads CASSRTRGSGANVLTF. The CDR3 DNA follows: TGTGCCAGTAGTAGGACCAGGGGATCTGGGGCCAACGTCCTGACTTTC. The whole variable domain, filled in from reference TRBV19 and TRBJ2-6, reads DGGITQSPKYLFRKEGQNVTLSCEQNLNHDAMYWYRQDPGQGLRLIYYSQIVNDFQKGDIAEGYSVSREKKESFPLTVTSAQKNPTAFYLCASSRTRGSGANVLTFGAGSRLTVL.